These T cell receptor beta chains were read from a single sample in a study of blood T cells in healthy people across ages. TCRdb re-called the 5' RACE reads through MiXCR, storing one row per CDR3 protein. The data hold more than 1.4 million distinct CDR3 sequences, with 42% observed a single time. Sequenced input: blood. The receptors stem from a woman between 18 and 30 years old in good health. Both conserved end residues are part of each CDR3. Each record gives: clone size, V gene, J gene, D gene, CDR3 DNA, CDR3 protein. A D gene is named only where the DNA matches it firmly. A row's size may be missing; if present it is once, few, many or a size class.

NA	TRBV20-1	TRBJ2-1	NA	TGCAGTGCTGCGGTCGGACAGAACTCCTACAATGAGCAGTTCTTC	CSAAVGQNSYNEQFF
few	TRBV18	TRBJ1-2	NA	TGTGCCAGCGGACTTCTTCTCGAGGGCGATGGCTACACCTTC	CASGLLLEGDGYTF
NA	TRBV4-1	TRBJ1-2	NA	TGCGCCAGCAGCCAAATCGCTGGCCAGGGGTTCCAGGGCTACACCTTC	CASSQIAGQGFQGYTF
NA	TRBV27	TRBJ2-1	TRBD2	TGTGCCAGCAGTTTAGGGGCGGGAGGATACTACAATGAGCAGTTCTTC	CASSLGAGGYYNEQFF
NA	TRBV4-1	TRBJ2-5	NA	TGCGCCAGCAGCCAAGATAGAACGAGAGAGACCCAGTACTTC	CASSQDRTRETQYF
few	TRBV6-5	TRBJ2-3	NA	TGTGCCAGCAGGTCAATATTAGCGGATACGCAGTATTTT	CASRSILADTQYF
NA	TRBV20-1	TRBJ2-1	TRBD2	TGCAGTGCTAGGGAACTAGCGGGGGACTCCTACAATGAGCAGTTCTTC	CSARELAGDSYNEQFF
NA	TRBV6-4	TRBJ2-3	TRBD2	TGTGCCAGCAGTGCGGGGGGGACTAGTATGGATACGCAGTATTTT	CASSAGGTSMDTQYF
NA	TRBV6-1	TRBJ2-6	NA	TGTGCCAGCTTACTCTCTGGGGCCAACGTCCTGACTTTC	CASLLSGANVLTF
NA	TRBV6-7	TRBJ1-2	NA	TGTGCCAGCAGTCCGTCAAGGGTAATGAACTATGGCTACACCTTC	CASSPSRVMNYGYTF
few	TRBV28	TRBJ1-5	NA	TGTGCCAGCAGTTCGGGGGCTCGCAATCAGCCCCAGCATTTT	CASSSGARNQPQHF
NA	TRBV18	TRBJ2-3	NA	TGTGCCAGCTCACCACTCGCGGGAAGGGCAGATACGCAGTATTTT	CASSPLAGRADTQYF
few	TRBV3-1	TRBJ2-1	TRBD2	TGTGCCAGCAGCCAGCCTACTAGCGTCAGCTCCTACAATGAGCAGTTCTTC	CASSQPTSVSSYNEQFF
NA	TRBV6-5	TRBJ1-5	NA	TGTGCCAGCAGCCATCAGCCCAATCAGCCCCAGCATTTT	CASSHQPNQPQHF
few	TRBV7-3	TRBJ2-1	NA	TGTGCCAGCAGCCCCGGTGTCTTCAATGAGCAGTTCTTC	CASSPGVFNEQFF